A single sample gave rise to the 9 T cell receptor beta chains below, sequenced in a study of blood T cell repertoires in COVID-19. Clones were read by immunoSEQ multiplex PCR, and TCRdb kept only the in-frame ones, dropping some. The sample carries a few hundred thousand clones, around nine tenths recorded once. The specimen was PBMCs or T cells enriched from blood (not recorded which). These receptors all come from a man aged 35-49 years who had recovered from COVID-19.

CDR3 nucleotide sequence: TGTGCCAGCTCACCACCAGCAGGGAGGGTGAACACTGAAGCTTTCTTT. It translates to CASSPPAGRVNTEAFF. V gene TRBV18 combines with J gene TRBJ1-1, with D tentatively TRBD1 (5 bases). Per the germline V gene, CDR1 is KGHSH and CDR2 is LQKENI. The CDR3 has 16 amino acids. V lost 0 bases and J lost 0, with 11 bases in between. Using reference TRBV18 and TRBJ1-1 for the parts outside the CDR3, the full variable domain is NAGVMQNPRHLVRRRGQEARLRCSPMKGHSHVYWYRQLPEEGLKFMVYLQKENIIDESGMPKERFSAEFPKEGPSILRIQQVVRGDSAAYFCASSPPAGRVNTEAFFGQGTRLTVV.

The chain employs TRBV30 and TRBJ2-7; 9 bases align to TRBD1. Germline CDR1 GTSNPN, CDR2 SVGIG (reference sequence). The CDR3 has 13 amino acids. Losses at the gene ends were 3 bases for V and 6 bases for J; bases not matched to a gene: 6. CDR3 residues: CAWRDRGRGEQYF. CDR3 nucleotides: TGTGCCTGGAGGGACAGGGGAAGGGGCGAGCAGTACTTC.

V usage is TRBV30 and J usage is TRBJ1-4, with D perhaps TRBD1 (6 bases). Germline assignment: CDR1 GTSNPN and CDR2 SVGIG (reference sequence). Trimming shortened V by 2 bases and J by 4 bases, and 11 bases separated the two germline ends. There are 14 residues in the CDR3. The CDR3 DNA reads TGTGCCTGGAGTCGGGGGGCCTATAATGAAAAACTGTTTTTT. Its protein product is CAWSRGAYNEKLFF.

The CDR3: CAWSIRGYEQYF. The CDR3 DNA reads as TGTGCCTGGAGTATTAGGGGGTACGAGCAGTACTTC. This chain uses TRBV30 with TRBJ2-7, with TRBD1 as a possible D gene (6 bases). The CDR3 contains 12 residues. Trimming removed 2 bases at V and 4 bases at J, with 9 bases between. Germline CDR1 and CDR2: GTSNPN and SVGIG (reference sequence). Together with reference TRBV30 and TRBJ2-7, the CDR3 gives the full variable domain: SQTIHQWPATLVQPVGSPLSLECTVEGTSNPNLYWYRQAAGRGLQLLFYSVGIGQISSEVPQNLSASRPQDRQFILSSKKLLLSDSGFYLCAWSIRGYEQYFGPGTRLTVT.

This rearrangement joins TRBV6-5 to TRBJ2-7; D is perhaps TRBD1 (5 bases). Germline V gene data show CDR1 as MNHEY and CDR2 as SVGAGI. The CDR3 has 15 residues. The V and J ends lost 3 bases and 5 bases respectively, with 17 bases between them. DNA for the CDR3: TGTGCCAGCAGTTATGGCGTGCAGGGTTTCAACGAGCAGTACTTC. It specifies CASSYGVQGFNEQYF.

The chain employs TRBV7-8 and TRBJ1-5, with a weak D call TRBD1 (6 bases). Germline V lookup: CDR1 SGHVS, CDR2 FQNEAQ. This CDR3 spans 16 amino acids. V dropped 0 bases and J dropped 4 bases, with 13 bases sitting between them. CDR3 in amino acids: CASSLAGTFLNQPQHF. CDR3 sequence (DNA): TGTGCCAGCAGCTTAGCAGGGACATTTTTGAATCAGCCCCAGCATTTT.

The chain has TRBV4-2 and TRBJ1-5; 7 bases line up with TRBD1. Germline V CDR1 and CDR2: LGHNA, YNFKEQ. V dropped 2 bases and J dropped 4; count of bases not matched to a gene: 8. The CDR3 runs to 16 residues. CDR3 bases: TGTGCCAGCAGCCAAATTGGCACAGGGGAAAATCAGCCCCAGCATTTT. This codes for CASSQIGTGENQPQHF.

The V and J genes are TRBV18 and TRBJ2-3; D not certain. This CDR3 has 17 residues. Trimming removed 2 bases at V and 6 bases at J, with 21 bases between. Germline CDR1 reads KGHSH; CDR2 reads LQKENI. The CDR3 coding sequence is TGTGCCAGCTCACCAAGAGAACCGGAGATAACGATCGATACGCAGTATTTT. This gives the protein CASSPREPEITIDTQYF.

The chain has TRBV19 and TRBJ2-3, with 7 positions matching TRBD2. The CDR3 contains 15 residues. CDR1 LNHDA and CDR2 SQIVND come from the germline V gene (reference sequence). The junction had 11 bases not matched to a gene; V was cut back by 10 bases and J by 1 base. The CDR3 coding sequence is TGTGCCACCTGTCGGGAGCGGGATCGCACAGATACGCAGTATTTT. It yields the protein CATCRERDRTDTQYF.